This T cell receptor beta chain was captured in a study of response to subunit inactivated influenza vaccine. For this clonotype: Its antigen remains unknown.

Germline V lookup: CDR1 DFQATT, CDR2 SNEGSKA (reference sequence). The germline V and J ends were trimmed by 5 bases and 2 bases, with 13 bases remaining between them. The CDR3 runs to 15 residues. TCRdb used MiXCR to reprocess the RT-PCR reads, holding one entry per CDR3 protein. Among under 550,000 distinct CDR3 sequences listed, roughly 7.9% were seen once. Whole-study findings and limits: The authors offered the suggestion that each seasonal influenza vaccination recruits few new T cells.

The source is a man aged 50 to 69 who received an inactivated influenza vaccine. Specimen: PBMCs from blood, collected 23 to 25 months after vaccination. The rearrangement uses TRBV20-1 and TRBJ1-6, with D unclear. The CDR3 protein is CSACRGGPYNSPLHF. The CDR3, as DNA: TGCAGTGCTTGTCGTGGAGGGCCCTATAATTCACCCCTCCACTTT.